These T cell receptor beta chains were read from a single sample in a study of blood T cell repertoires in COVID-19. The protocol was immunoSEQ multiplex PCR, while the TCRdb copy is restricted to in-frame clones and leaves out a portion. The sample shows fewer than 250,000 clones, under 85% of them seen only once. Material for sequencing was PBMCs or T cells enriched from blood (not recorded which). The source of these receptors is a man in his sixties who had recovered from COVID-19. Each CDR3 is given with its conserved first and last residue. D genes are given only for firm matches. Clone size, where shown, is once, few, many, or a class for clones that have expanded.

j_gene,v_gene,abundance,d_gene,CDR3nt,CDR3aa
TRBJ2-1,TRBV7-6,-,TRBD1,TGTGCCAGCAGCCAAACAGGGGGCAGGGAGCAGTTCTTC,CASSQTGGREQFF
TRBJ1-1,TRBV5-1,few,TRBD1,TGCGCCAGCAGCTCGGACAGGGAGAACACTGAAGCTTTCTTT,CASSSDRENTEAFF
TRBJ2-7,TRBV5-1,-,TRBD2,TGCGCCAGCAGCTTGGTAGCGGGGAGCTCCTACGAGCAGTACTTC,CASSLVAGSSYEQYF
TRBJ1-2,TRBV5-1,once,TRBD1,TGCGCCACCCGCCCGGGACAGTCTAACTATGGCTACACCTTC,CATRPGQSNYGYTF
TRBJ2-2,TRBV7-2,-,-,TGTGCCGGCACGGGACTGAAGAACACCGGGGAGCTGTTTTTT,CAGTGLKNTGELFF
TRBJ1-2,TRBV10-3,-,TRBD1,TGTGCCATCAGTGTACAGGGGGCGGACTATGGCTACACCTTC,CAISVQGADYGYTF
TRBJ1-5,TRBV3-1/TRBV3-2,-,-,TGTGCCAGCAGCCAAGGGCCTGCAGGGCAGCCCCAGCATTTT,CASSQGPAGQPQHF
TRBJ1-5,TRBV3-1/TRBV3-2,-,-,TGTGCCAGCAGCCAGGGACACACGGGGTTAGGGAGCAATCAGCCCCAGCATTTT,CASSQGHTGLGSNQPQHF
TRBJ1-4,TRBV7-9,-,TRBD1,TGTGCCAGCAGCACTTACAGGGGGCGAGGGGAAAAACTGTTTTTT,CASSTYRGRGEKLFF
TRBJ1-1,TRBV18,-,-,TGTGCCAGCTCACCTGACAGTTGGGGTGAAGCTTTCTTT,CASSPDSWGEAFF
TRBJ2-2,TRBV5-1,-,TRBD1,TGCGCCAGCAGCACCCGCCCGCCGGGACAGGGAAACACCGGGGAGCTGTTTTTT,CASSTRPPGQGNTGELFF
TRBJ2-1,TRBV15,few,TRBD1,TGTGCCACCAGCAGAGGGTGGGACAGGGGTGAGCAGTTCTTC,CATSRGWDRGEQFF
TRBJ1-5,TRBV19,once,TRBD1,TGTGCCAGTAGGGAACGGACAGGGTCAAATCAGCCCCAGCATTTT,CASRERTGSNQPQHF
TRBJ1-1,TRBV6-5,once,-,TGTGCCTCGCTGCGCGGCACTGAAGCTTTCTTT,CASLRGTEAFF
TRBJ2-3,TRBV20-1,-,TRBD2,TGCAGTGCTAGTTCCGGGGGGAACACAGATACGCAGTATTTT,CSASSGGNTDTQYF
TRBJ1-4,TRBV19,-,TRBD1,TGTGCCAGTACTGCGACAGGGGGGCATGAAAAACTGTTTTTT,CASTATGGHEKLFF
TRBJ2-1,TRBV9,-,-,TGTGCCAGCAGCGTAACACCCAGTTATGAGCAGTTCTTC,CASSVTPSYEQFF
TRBJ1-1,TRBV6-5,few,TRBD1,TGTGCCAGCAGTAAATCCGGACAGGGACGTACTGAAGCTTTCTTT,CASSKSGQGRTEAFF
TRBJ1-1,TRBV7-9,-,-,TGTGCCAGCAGCTTAGCGGGCCCTGGAGAAGCTTTCTTT,CASSLAGPGEAFF
TRBJ2-2,TRBV15,-,TRBD2,TGTGCCACCAGCACCTGGACTAGCGGGGGGGCCGGGGAGCTGTTTTTT,CATSTWTSGGAGELFF
TRBJ1-1,TRBV10-2,-,TRBD1,TGCGCCAGCAGTAGGACAGGAGTGAACACTGAAGCTTTCTTT,CASSRTGVNTEAFF
TRBJ2-7,TRBV5-1,-,TRBD2,TGCGCCAGCAGCAGGGAATCTAGCGGACCTACCTACGAGCAGTACTTC,CASSRESSGPTYEQYF
TRBJ2-2,TRBV7-2,-,-,TGTGCCAGCAGCTTAGATTGGGCCCCGAACACCGGGGAGCTGTTTTTT,CASSLDWAPNTGELFF
TRBJ2-1,TRBV10-3,-,TRBD2,TGTGCCATCAGTGAAAAGACTAGCGGGGGGTTTGATGAGCAGTTCTTC,CAISEKTSGGFDEQFF
TRBJ2-1,TRBV27,-,-,TGTGCCAGCAGGTCCATGAGCTCCTACAATGAGCAGTTCTTC,CASRSMSSYNEQFF
TRBJ2-7,TRBV19,-,-,TGTGCCAGTAGTGTCGGCCTAGCCTACGAGCAGTACTTC,CASSVGLAYEQYF
TRBJ2-5,TRBV19,-,TRBD1,TGTGCCAGTAGTCCCCGGACAGGGAAGGGCTCGGGAGAGACCCAGTACTTC,CASSPRTGKGSGETQYF